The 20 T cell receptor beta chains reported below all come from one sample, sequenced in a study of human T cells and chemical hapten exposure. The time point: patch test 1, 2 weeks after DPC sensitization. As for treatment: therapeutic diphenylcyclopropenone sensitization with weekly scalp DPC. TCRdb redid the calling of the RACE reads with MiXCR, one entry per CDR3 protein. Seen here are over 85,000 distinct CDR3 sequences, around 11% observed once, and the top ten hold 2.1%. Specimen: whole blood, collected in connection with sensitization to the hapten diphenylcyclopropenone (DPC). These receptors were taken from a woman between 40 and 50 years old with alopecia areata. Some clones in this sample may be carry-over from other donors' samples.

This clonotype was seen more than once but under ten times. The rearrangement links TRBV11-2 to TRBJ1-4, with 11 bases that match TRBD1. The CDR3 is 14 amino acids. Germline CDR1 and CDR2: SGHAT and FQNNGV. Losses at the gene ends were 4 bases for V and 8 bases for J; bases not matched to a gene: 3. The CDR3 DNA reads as TGTGCCAGCAGCTCCGGACAGGGGGCGGAAAAACTGTTTTTT. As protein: CASSSGQGAEKLFF.

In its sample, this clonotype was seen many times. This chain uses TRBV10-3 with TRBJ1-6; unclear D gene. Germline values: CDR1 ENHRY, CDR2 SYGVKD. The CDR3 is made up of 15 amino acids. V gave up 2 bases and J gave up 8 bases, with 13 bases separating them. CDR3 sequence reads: CAISELAVRDSPLHF. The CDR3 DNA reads TGTGCCATCAGTGAGCTGGCGGTACGGGATTCACCCCTCCACTTT.

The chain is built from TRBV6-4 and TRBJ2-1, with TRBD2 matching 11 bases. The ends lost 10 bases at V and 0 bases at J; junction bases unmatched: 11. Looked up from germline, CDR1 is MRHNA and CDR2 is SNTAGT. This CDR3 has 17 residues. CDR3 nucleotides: TGTGCCACCGAGAGGACTAGCGGGCCGAGCTCCTACAATGAGCAGTTCTTC. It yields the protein CATERTSGPSSYNEQFF.

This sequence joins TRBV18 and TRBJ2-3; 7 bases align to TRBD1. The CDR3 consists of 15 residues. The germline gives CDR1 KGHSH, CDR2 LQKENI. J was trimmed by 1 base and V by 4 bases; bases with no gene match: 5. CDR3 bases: TGTGCCAGCTCACGGGGGACAGTTCGCACAGATACGCAGTATTTT. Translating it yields CASSRGTVRTDTQYF.

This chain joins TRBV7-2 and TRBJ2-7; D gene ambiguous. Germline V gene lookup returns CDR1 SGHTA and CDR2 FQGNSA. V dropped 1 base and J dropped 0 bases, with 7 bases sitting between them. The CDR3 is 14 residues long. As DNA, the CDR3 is TGTGCCAGCAGCTTAGGCCCGGGCTCCTACGAGCAGTACTTC. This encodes CASSLGPGSYEQYF.

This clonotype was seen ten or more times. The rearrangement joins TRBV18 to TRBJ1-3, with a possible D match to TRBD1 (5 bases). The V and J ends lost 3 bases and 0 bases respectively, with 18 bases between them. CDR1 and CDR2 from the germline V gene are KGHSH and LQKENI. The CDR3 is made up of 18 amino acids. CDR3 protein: CASSPSRDAAGSGNTIYF. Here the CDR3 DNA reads TGTGCCAGCTCACCGTCCAGGGACGCGGCGGGCTCTGGAAACACCATATATTTT. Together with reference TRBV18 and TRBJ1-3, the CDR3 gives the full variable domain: NAGVMQNPRHLVRRRGQEARLRCSPMKGHSHVYWYRQLPEEGLKFMVYLQKENIIDESGMPKERFSAEFPKEGPSILRIQQVVRGDSAAYFCASSPSRDAAGSGNTIYFGEGSWLTVV.

The CDR3 is CASSLDVGELFF. CDR3 in DNA: TGTGCCAGCAGCTTAGACGTCGGGGAGCTGTTTTTT. The chain has TRBV11-3 and TRBJ2-2; D is undetermined. Trimming removed 0 bases at V and 7 bases at J, with 3 bases between. This CDR3 is 12 amino acids long. In germline, CDR1 is SGHNT, CDR2 YENEEA.

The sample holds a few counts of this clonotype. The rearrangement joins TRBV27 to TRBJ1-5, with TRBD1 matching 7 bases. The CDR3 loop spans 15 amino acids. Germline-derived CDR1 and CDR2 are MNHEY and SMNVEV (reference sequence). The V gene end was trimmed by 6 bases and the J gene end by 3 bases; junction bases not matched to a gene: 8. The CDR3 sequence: CASSSRQGYNQPQHF. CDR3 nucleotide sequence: TGTGCCAGCAGCTCCAGACAGGGCTACAATCAGCCCCAGCATTTT.

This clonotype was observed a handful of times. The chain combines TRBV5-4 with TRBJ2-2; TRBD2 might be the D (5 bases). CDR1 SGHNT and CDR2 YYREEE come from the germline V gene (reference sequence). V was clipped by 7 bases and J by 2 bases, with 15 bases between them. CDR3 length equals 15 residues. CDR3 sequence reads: CASYSSGRNTGELFF. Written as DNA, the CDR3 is TGTGCCAGCTATTCCTCTGGGAGAAACACCGGGGAGCTGTTTTTT.

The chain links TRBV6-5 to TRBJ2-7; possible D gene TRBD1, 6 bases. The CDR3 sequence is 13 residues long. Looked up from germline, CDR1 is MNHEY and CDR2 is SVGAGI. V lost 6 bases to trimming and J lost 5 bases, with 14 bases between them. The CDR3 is CASRRTGSNEQYF. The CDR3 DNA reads TGTGCCAGCAGGCGAACAGGGTCCAACGAGCAGTACTTC.

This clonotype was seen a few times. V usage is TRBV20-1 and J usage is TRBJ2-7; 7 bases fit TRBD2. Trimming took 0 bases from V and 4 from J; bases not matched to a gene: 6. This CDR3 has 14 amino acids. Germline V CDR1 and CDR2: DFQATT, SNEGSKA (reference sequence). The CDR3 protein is CSARDGLADYEQYF. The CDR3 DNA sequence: TGCAGTGCTAGAGATGGGCTAGCGGATTACGAGCAGTACTTC.

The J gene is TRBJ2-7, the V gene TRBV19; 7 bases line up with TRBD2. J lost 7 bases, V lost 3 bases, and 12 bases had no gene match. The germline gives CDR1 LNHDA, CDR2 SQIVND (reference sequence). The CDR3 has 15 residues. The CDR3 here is CASSITGGPSGEQYF. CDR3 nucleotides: TGTGCCAGTAGTATCACGGGAGGCCCCTCCGGGGAGCAGTACTTC. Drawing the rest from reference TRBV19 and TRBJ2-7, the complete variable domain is DGGITQSPKYLFRKEGQNVTLSCEQNLNHDAMYWYRQDPGQGLRLIYYSQIVNDFQKGDIAEGYSVSREKKESFPLTVTSAQKNPTAFYLCASSITGGPSGEQYFGPGTRLTVT.

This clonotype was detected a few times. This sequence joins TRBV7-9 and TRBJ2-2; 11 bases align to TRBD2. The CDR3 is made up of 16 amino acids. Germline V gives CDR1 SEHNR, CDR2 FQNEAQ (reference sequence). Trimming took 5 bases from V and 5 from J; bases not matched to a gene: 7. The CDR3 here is CASSPGLAVITGELFF. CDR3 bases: TGTGCCAGCAGCCCGGGACTAGCGGTCATAACCGGGGAGCTGTTTTTT.

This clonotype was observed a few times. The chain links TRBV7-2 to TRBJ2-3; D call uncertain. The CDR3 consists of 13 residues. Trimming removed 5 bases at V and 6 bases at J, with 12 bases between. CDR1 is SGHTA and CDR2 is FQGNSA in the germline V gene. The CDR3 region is CASSLGIFDTQYF. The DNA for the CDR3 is TGTGCCAGCAGCCTAGGGATCTTTGATACGCAGTATTTT.

This chain's CDR3 is CASSQEVTSGSTETQYF. DNA for the CDR3: TGCGCCAGCAGCCAAGAAGTTACTAGCGGGAGTACAGAGACCCAGTACTTC. V is TRBV4-3 and J is TRBJ2-5; 11 bases map to TRBD2. CDR1 LGHNA and CDR2 YSLEER come from the germline V gene. Trimming removed 0 bases from V and 4 bases from J; junction bases left unmatched: 7. The CDR3 is 17 residues long.

The CDR3 sequence is CASTSQQGRGGTEAFF. CDR3 bases: TGTGCCAGCACATCTCAACAGGGTCGGGGGGGCACTGAAGCTTTCTTT. J is TRBJ1-1 and V is TRBV18, with a tentative D call TRBD1 (6 bases). Germline CDR1 reads KGHSH; CDR2 reads LQKENI. The CDR3 loop spans 16 amino acids. V lost 8 bases and J 4 bases, leaving 23 bases between the germline ends.

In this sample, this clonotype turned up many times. CDR3 nucleotide sequence: TGCAGTGCTAGAGAGGGCGGCACCTACGAGCAGTACTTC. Amino acid sequence: CSAREGGTYEQYF. The chain combines TRBV20-1 with TRBJ2-7; D is undetermined. CDR1 is DFQATT, CDR2 SNEGSKA, per germline (reference sequence). Trimming stripped 0 bases from V and 2 bases from J, with 8 bases between. This CDR3 comprises 13 residues.

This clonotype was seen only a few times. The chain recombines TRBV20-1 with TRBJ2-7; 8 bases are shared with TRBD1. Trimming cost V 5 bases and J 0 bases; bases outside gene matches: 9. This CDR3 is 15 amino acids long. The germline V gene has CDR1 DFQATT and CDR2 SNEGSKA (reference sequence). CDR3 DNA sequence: TGCAGTGCTGGTTTCAGGGGGCTTTCCTCCTACGAGCAGTACTTC. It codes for CSAGFRGLSSYEQYF.

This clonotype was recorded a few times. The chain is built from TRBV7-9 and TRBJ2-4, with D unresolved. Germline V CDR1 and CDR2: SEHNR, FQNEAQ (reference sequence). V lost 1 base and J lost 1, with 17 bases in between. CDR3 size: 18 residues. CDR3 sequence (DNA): TGTGCCAGCAGCTTAGAGGGTCCCAGTGAGGAGGCCAAAAACATTCAGTACTTC. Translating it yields CASSLEGPSEEAKNIQYF.

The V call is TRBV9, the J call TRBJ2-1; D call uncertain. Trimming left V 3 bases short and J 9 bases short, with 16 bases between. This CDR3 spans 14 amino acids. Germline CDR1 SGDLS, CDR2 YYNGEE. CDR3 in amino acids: CASSGSTQSGEQFF. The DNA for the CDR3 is TGTGCCAGCAGCGGGTCCACTCAATCGGGTGAGCAGTTCTTC.